This TCR beta chain was obtained from a study of T-cell memory formation after mild COVID-19 (dated by TCRdb to the early 2020s). Some background on the complete study: TCR sequence clusters from the two donors were found to be largely donor specific. Two young, previously healthy adult volunteers made up the cohort, one male and one female. In a couple of donors, T-cell clones that expanded and contracted after mild COVID-19 were followed by sequencing TCRalpha and TCRbeta repertoires longitudinally. Overall study outcomes, separate from this receptor: The detection of some responding clones in pre-infection memory suggests that pre-existing cross-reactive memory T cells joined the SARS-CoV-2 response. Contracting CD4+ clones were located mainly in the CM and EM memory subsets, whereas CD8+ clones were found to be enriched in EMRA. SARS-CoV-2 specificity was not confirmed for the second-wave clones peaking on day 37. Only a couple of mild cases were covered in the study, and larger cohorts including severe cases with pre-infection samples were considered necessary. Clones that contracted from day 15 to 85 showed balanced CD4/CD8 phenotypes, whereas a second wave of clones that expanded from day 15 to 37 leaned towards CD4+.

Ficoll-Paque density gradient centrifugation was used to isolate PBMCs. Concerning this clonotype: Its antigen is unknown. Base qualities are not recorded, but no much larger clone differs from it by a single base.

TCRdb shows the sequencer as Illumina NovaSeq 6000. TCRalpha and TCRbeta cDNA libraries were built by 5'RACE with constant-segment primers, adding sample barcodes and unique molecular identifiers. RNA was extracted from every sample with Trizol reagent. Libraries were amplified in two PCR steps, with a second sample barcode and Illumina TruSeq adapters added in the second step. Libraries were sequenced on an Illumina NovaSeq with 2 x 150 bp paired-end reads. Regarding the original processing steps: The reads were demultiplexed and collapsed into UMI-guided consensus sequences using migec v1.2.7. With mixcr v2.1.11, UMI consensuses were aligned to TRA and TRB V and J templates and assembled into clonotypes. A clonotype was counted as expanded or contracted only if both edgeR and NoisET called the change significant, with noise models trained on biological replicates. For edgeR calls, a false discovery rate-adjusted p below 0.01 and a log2 fold-change threshold of 1 were applied. As an exploratory analysis of dynamics, max-normalized trajectories of the 1000 most abundant clonotypes were examined with PCA combined with hierarchical clustering. Separately sequenced CD4+ and CD8+ repertoires were used to assign a CD4 or CD8 phenotype to each responding clone. TCRdb reworked the public reads: Q25 trimming with fastp, MiXCR clone assembly, productive beta chains retained. Entries are consolidated by CDR3 protein sequence, retaining the most common genes and DNA. TCRdb, rather than the study authors, made the V and J calls. The sample includes about 240,000 distinct CDR3 sequences, with more than 8% observed a single time. The top ten hold 22% of the sample.

The CDR3 starts with the cysteine, ends with the phenylalanine, and has 13 residues. Just the 39-base CDR3 DNA is kept, in frame starting at base 1. CDR1 and CDR2, looked up from the germline V gene, are MDHEN and SYDVKM. A distance of 8 bases separates the germline ends of V and J, which lose 5 bases and 6 bases respectively. Sample: PBMCs or a T cell subset sorted from them (not recorded which). The TCR originated in a man between 18 and 35 years old who had mild COVID-19 (a few samples of this study predate the infection). The sample titles of this study are shuffled in the database, so cell type and time point are left out; the donor was told from shared clones. The chain was built from TRBV28 and TRBJ1-6, with no confidently assigned D gene. The CDR3 reads as follows: CASSPLINSPLHF. Read as DNA, the sequence is TGTGCCAGCAGTCCCCTGATTAATTCACCCCTCCACTTT.